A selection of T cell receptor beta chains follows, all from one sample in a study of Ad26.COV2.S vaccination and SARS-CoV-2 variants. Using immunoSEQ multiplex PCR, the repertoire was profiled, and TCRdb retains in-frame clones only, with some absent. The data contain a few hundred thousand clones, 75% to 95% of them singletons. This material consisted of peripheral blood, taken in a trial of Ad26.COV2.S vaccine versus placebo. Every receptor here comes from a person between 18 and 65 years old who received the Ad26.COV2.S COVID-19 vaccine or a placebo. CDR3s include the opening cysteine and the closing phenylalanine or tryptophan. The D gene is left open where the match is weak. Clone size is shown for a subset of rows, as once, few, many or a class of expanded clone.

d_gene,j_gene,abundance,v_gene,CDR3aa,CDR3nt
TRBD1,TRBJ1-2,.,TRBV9,CASSPEAGGNYGYTF,TGTGCCAGCAGCCCCGAGGCAGGGGGCAACTATGGCTACACCTTC
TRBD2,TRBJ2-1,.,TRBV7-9,CASSLALAGFSYNEQFF,TGTGCCAGCAGCTTAGCGCTAGCGGGGTTCTCCTACAATGAGCAGTTCTTC
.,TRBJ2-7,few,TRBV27,CASSSAGWQYF,TGTGCCAGCAGTTCAGCTGGCTGGCAGTACTTC
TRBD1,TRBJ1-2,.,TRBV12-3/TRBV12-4,CASSLGDRGLHTF,TGTGCCAGCAGTTTAGGGGACAGGGGATTGCACACCTTC
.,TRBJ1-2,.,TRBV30,CAWSGAGNGYTF,TGTGCCTGGAGTGGGGCAGGCAATGGCTACACCTTC
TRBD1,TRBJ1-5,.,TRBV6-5,CASSDRASNQPQHF,TGTGCCAGCAGCGACAGGGCTAGCAATCAGCCCCAGCATTTT
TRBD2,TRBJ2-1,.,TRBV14,CASSQVRLAGGPYEQFF,TGTGCCAGCAGCCAAGTGAGACTAGCGGGAGGGCCTTATGAGCAGTTCTTC
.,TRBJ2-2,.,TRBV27,CASSPLPGDVFNGELFF,TGTGCCAGCAGTCCCCTCCCCGGGGACGTCTTCAACGGGGAGCTGTTTTTT
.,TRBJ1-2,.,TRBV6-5,CASSYSMAYGYTF,TGTGCCAGCAGTTACTCGATGGCCTATGGCTACACCTTC
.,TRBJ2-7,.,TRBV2,CASTRGYEQYF,TGTGCCAGCACCCGGGGCTACGAGCAGTACTTC
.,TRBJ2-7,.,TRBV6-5,CASSRDSRVEQYF,TGTGCCAGCAGCCGGGACTCCCGCGTGGAGCAGTACTTC
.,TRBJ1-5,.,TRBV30,CAWSVPGGGADNQPQHF,TGTGCCTGGAGTGTACCCGGGGGGGGCGCGGACAATCAGCCCCAGCATTTT
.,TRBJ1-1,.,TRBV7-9,CASSLLDFTEAFF,TGTGCCAGCAGCTTACTGGACTTCACTGAAGCTTTCTTT
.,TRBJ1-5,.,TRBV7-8,CASSWTGEYSNQPQHF,TGTGCCAGCAGCTGGACCGGGGAGTATAGCAATCAGCCCCAGCATTTT
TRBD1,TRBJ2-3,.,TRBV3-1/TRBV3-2,CASSQEGQVRQYF,TGTGCCAGCAGCCAAGAGGGACAGGTTAGGCAGTATTTT
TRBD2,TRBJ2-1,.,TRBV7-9,CASSGEGTNYNEQFF,TGTGCCAGCAGCGGAGAAGGGACTAACTACAATGAGCAGTTCTTC
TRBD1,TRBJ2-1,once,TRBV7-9,CASSLVTGGRLQFF,TGTGCCAGCAGCTTAGTCACAGGGGGGAGATTGCAGTTCTTC
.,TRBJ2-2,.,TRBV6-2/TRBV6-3,CASSYMGANTGELFF,TGTGCCAGCAGTTACATGGGCGCGAACACCGGGGAGCTGTTTTTT
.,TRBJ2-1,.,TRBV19,CASSLEGRPHNEQFF,TGTGCCAGTAGTTTGGAGGGAAGACCTCACAATGAGCAGTTCTTC
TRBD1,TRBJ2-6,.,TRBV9,CASKNRGSGANVLTF,TGTGCCAGCAAAAACAGGGGATCAGGGGCCAACGTCCTGACTTTC